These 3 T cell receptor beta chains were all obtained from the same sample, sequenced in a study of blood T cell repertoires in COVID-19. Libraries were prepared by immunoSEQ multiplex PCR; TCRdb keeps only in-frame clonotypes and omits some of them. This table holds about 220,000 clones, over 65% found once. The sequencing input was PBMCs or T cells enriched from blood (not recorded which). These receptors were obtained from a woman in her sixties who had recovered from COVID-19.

The DNA of the CDR3 is TGTGCCAGCAGCTACGCCGGGACAGAGGAGACCCAGTACTTC. Its protein is CASSYAGTEETQYF. This chain joins TRBV3-1 (or the pseudogene TRBV3-2) and TRBJ2-5; 7 bases line up with TRBD1. Looked up from germline, CDR1 is LGHDT and CDR2 is YNNKEL (reference sequence). The CDR3 loop spans 14 amino acids. Germline trimming cut 5 bases from V and 5 bases from J; bases unmatched to any gene: 8.

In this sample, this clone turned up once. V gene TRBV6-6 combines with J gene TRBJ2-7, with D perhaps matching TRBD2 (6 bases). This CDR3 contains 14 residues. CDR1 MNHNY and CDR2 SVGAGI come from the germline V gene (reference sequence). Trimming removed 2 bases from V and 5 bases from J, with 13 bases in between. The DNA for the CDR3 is TGTGCCAGCAGTTACAGCGGGCCCCTAGACGAGCAGTACTTC. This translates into CASSYSGPLDEQYF.

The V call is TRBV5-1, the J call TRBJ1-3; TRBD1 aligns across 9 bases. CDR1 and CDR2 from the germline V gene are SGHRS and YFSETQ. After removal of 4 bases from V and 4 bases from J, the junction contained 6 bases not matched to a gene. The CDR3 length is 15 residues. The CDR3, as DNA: TGCGCCAGCAGCACCTTAGGACAGGGGGGAAACACCATATATTTT. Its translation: CASSTLGQGGNTIYF.